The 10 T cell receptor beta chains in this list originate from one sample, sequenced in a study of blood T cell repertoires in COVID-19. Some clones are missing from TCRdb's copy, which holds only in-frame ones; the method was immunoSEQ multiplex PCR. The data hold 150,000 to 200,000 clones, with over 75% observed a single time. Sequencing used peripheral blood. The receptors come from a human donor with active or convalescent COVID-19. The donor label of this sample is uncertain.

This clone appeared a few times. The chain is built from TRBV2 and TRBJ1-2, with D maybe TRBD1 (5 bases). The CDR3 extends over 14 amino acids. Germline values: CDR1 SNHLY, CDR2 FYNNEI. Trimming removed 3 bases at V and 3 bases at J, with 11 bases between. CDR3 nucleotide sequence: TGTGCCAGCAGTGATTTGGGGGGGTACTATGGCTACACCTTC. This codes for CASSDLGGYYGYTF.

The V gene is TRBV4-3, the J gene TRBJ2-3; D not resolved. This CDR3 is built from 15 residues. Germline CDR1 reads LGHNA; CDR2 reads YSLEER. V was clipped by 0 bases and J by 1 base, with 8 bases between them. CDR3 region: CASSQENTRTDTQYF. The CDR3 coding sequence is TGCGCCAGCAGCCAAGAGAACACCCGCACAGATACGCAGTATTTT.

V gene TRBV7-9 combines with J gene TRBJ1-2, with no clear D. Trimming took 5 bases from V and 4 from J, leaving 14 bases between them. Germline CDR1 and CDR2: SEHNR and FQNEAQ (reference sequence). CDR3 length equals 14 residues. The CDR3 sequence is CASSLDSGSYGYTF. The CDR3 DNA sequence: TGTGCCAGCAGCCTCGATTCGGGGAGCTATGGCTACACCTTC.

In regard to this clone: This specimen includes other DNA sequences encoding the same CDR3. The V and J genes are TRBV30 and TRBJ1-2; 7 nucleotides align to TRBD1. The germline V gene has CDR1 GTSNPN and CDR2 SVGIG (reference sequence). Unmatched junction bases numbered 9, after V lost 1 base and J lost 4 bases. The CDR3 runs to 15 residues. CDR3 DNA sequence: TGTGCCTGGAGTGCTCCAGGGGGTGGGGGCTATGGCTACACCTTC. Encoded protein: CAWSAPGGGGYGYTF.

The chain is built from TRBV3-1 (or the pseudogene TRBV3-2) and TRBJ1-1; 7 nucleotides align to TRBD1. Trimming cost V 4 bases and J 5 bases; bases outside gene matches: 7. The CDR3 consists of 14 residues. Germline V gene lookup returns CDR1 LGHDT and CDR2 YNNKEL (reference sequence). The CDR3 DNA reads TGTGCCAGCAGCCTCGGACAGGCGGTAACTGAAGCTTTCTTT. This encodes CASSLGQAVTEAFF.

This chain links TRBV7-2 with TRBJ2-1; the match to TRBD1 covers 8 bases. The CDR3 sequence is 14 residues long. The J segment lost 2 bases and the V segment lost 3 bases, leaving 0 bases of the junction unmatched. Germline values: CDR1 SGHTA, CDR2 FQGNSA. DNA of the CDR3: TGTGCCAGCAGCTTGGGACAGGCCTACAATGAGCAGTTCTTC. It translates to CASSLGQAYNEQFF.

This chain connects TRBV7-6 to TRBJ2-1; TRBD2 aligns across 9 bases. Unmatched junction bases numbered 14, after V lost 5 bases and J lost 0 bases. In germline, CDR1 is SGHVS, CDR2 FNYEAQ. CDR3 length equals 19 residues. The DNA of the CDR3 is TGTGCCAGCAGCCCTATGAGACCGGGACTAGCCAGCTCCTACAATGAGCAGTTCTTC. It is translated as CASSPMRPGLASSYNEQFF. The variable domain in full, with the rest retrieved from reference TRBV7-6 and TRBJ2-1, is GAGVSQSPRYKVTKRGQDVALRCDPISGHVSLYWYRQALGQGPEFLTYFNYEAQQDKSGLPNDRFSAERPEGSISTLTIQRTEQRDSAMYRCASSPMRPGLASSYNEQFFGPGTRLTVL.

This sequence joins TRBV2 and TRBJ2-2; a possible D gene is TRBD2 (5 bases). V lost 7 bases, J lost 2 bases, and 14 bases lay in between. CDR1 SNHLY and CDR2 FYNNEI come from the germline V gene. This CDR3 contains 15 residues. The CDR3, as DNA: TGTGCCAGCAACTCCCTCGGACTCAACACCGGGGAGCTGTTTTTT. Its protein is CASNSLGLNTGELFF.

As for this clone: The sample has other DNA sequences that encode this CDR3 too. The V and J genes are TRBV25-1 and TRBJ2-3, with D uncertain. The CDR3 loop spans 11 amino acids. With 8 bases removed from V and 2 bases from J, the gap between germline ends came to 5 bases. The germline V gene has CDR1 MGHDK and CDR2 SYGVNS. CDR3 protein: CASSLTDTQYF. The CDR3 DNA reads TGTGCCAGCTCACTCACAGATACGCAGTATTTT.

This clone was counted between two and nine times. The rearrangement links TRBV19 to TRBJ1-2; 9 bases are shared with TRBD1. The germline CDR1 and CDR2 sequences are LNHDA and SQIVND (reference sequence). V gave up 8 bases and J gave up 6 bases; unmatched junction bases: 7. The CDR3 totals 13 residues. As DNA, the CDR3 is TGTGCCAGTTTTTTAACAGGGGGCGATGGCTACACCTTC. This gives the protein CASFLTGGDGYTF.